These 24 T cell receptor beta chains came from one sample sequenced in a study of blood T cell repertoires in COVID-19. Measured with immunoSEQ multiplex PCR; TCRdb has only the in-frame clones, and not every one. In the table there are approximately 140,000 clones, more than 75% of which are singletons. Sequenced material: peripheral blood. Receptors originate from a human donor with acute or convalescent COVID-19. The donor label of this sample is uncertain.

The chain joins TRBV5-1 to TRBJ2-2; 8 bases are shared with TRBD2. V shed 3 bases and J 4 bases; nucleotides not matched to a gene: 5. The CDR3 extends over 15 amino acids. CDR1 is SGHRS and CDR2 is YFSETQ in the germline V gene. CDR3 DNA sequence: TGCGCCAGCAGCTCCGCGGGGGGACTCACCGGGGAGCTGTTTTTT. Translating gives CASSSAGGLTGELFF.

The table lists this clone with a few counts. The chain joins TRBV20-1 to TRBJ2-7, with D possibly being TRBD1 (5 bases). Deletions cut 3 bases from V and 0 bases from J, with 9 bases between. Germline CDR1 reads DFQATT; CDR2 reads SNEGSKA (reference sequence). The CDR3 runs 13 residues. The CDR3 loop is CSASAGFSYEQYF. As DNA, the CDR3 is TGCAGTGCTAGTGCAGGGTTCTCCTACGAGCAGTACTTC.

The chain links TRBV2 to TRBJ1-3; the D gene is possibly TRBD1 (5 bases). V was pared by 6 bases and J by 3 bases, with 15 bases between. From germline, CDR1 is SNHLY and CDR2 FYNNEI. The CDR3 is 15 amino acids. The DNA of the CDR3 is TGTGCCAGCAGCGCAGGGCCAAGAGTTGGAAACACCATATATTTT. Protein product: CASSAGPRVGNTIYF.

The chain joins TRBV5-1 to TRBJ2-7; D may be TRBD2 (5 bases). V was pared by 1 base and J by 0 bases, with 17 bases between. Germline V gives CDR1 SGHRS, CDR2 YFSETQ. This CDR3 has 17 amino acids. The CDR3, as DNA: TGCGCCAGCAGCTTGAGAGGCGGGTCCCTGAGCTCCTACGAGCAGTACTTC. It yields the protein CASSLRGGSLSSYEQYF.

The rearrangement joins TRBV5-5 to TRBJ2-7; 7 bases are shared with TRBD1. The germline V gene encodes CDR1 SGHKS and CDR2 YYEKEE (reference sequence). This CDR3 has 14 residues. With 7 bases clipped from V and 0 bases from J, the junction kept 7 bases outside the gene matches. Here the CDR3 reads CASRGGQNSYEQYF. CDR3 nucleotides: TGTGCCAGCCGAGGGGGACAGAACTCCTACGAGCAGTACTTC.

V usage is TRBV4-2 and J usage is TRBJ2-1; 10 bases agree with TRBD2. Unmatched junction bases numbered 15, after V lost 3 bases and J lost 4 bases. Per the germline V gene, CDR1 is LGHNA and CDR2 is YNFKEQ. The CDR3 contains 19 residues. In DNA, the CDR3 is TGTGCCAGCAGCCACCTAGCCAGCGGGGGGGCCTCAATGTACAATGAGCAGTTCTTC. Residues: CASSHLASGGASMYNEQFF.

The chain links TRBV10-2 to TRBJ1-2, with TRBD1 matching over 8 bases. V dropped 7 bases and J dropped 4; count of bases not matched to a gene: 11. From germline, CDR1 is WSHSY and CDR2 SAAADI. This CDR3 contains 15 residues. The CDR3 spells CASTQRGQATYGYTF. Written as DNA, the CDR3 is TGCGCCAGCACTCAAAGGGGACAGGCGACCTATGGCTACACCTTC.

The chain couples TRBV5-1 to TRBJ1-1; the D gene is possibly TRBD1 (6 bases). The CDR3 loop spans 16 amino acids. Deletions cut 5 bases from V and 1 base from J, with 18 bases between. Looked up from germline, CDR1 is SGHRS and CDR2 is YFSETQ. This CDR3 is CASSLEGGHKNTEAFF. The CDR3 nucleotides read TGCGCCAGCAGTCTTGAGGGGGGGCATAAGAACACTGAAGCTTTCTTT.

The V and J genes are TRBV7-2 and TRBJ1-1; TRBD1 aligns across 9 bases. Germline V gives CDR1 SGHTA, CDR2 FQGNSA. The V segment lost 5 bases and the J segment 8 bases; nucleotides outside the gene matches: 12. The CDR3 totals 15 residues. DNA for the CDR3: TGTGCCAGCAGCGACCGGGACAGGGCCACCACCGAAGCTTTCTTT. Its protein product is CASSDRDRATTEAFF.

The chain combines TRBV7-2 with TRBJ2-2, with D possibly TRBD2 on 5 matching bases. The germline gives CDR1 SGHTA, CDR2 FQGNSA. V dropped 1 base and J dropped 4 bases, with 10 bases sitting between them. The CDR3 is 15 residues long. The CDR3 reads CASSLVLAPTGELFF. In DNA, the CDR3 is TGTGCCAGCAGCTTAGTTCTAGCTCCCACCGGGGAGCTGTTTTTT.

The V and J genes are TRBV7-2 and TRBJ2-7; 9 bases match TRBD1. Germline CDR1 is SGHTA and CDR2 is FQGNSA. V shed 4 bases, J shed 12 bases, and the junction held 7 bases outside the gene matches. This CDR3 has 12 amino acids. The CDR3 DNA is TGTGCCAGCAGCTCCCTGGACAGGGGAATGTACTTC. The encoded protein is CASSSLDRGMYF.

This sequence joins TRBV2 and TRBJ1-2; 7 bases are shared with TRBD1. In germline, CDR1 is SNHLY, CDR2 FYNNEI. The V and J ends lost 5 bases and 4 bases, in that order; junction bases with no gene match: 13. The CDR3 totals 16 residues. The CDR3 sequence: CASSPNPGQFIYGYTF. As DNA, the CDR3 is TGTGCCAGCAGTCCAAATCCGGGACAGTTCATCTATGGCTACACCTTC.

This clone was seen a few times. The DNA of the CDR3 is TGTGCCAGCAGTGGACAGGGGACAACTAATGAAAAACTGTTTTTT. Translated: CASSGQGTTNEKLFF. This rearrangement joins TRBV2 to TRBJ1-4; the match to TRBD1 covers 8 bases. CDR3 length: 15 residues. The ends lost 4 bases at V and 0 bases at J; junction bases unmatched: 1. Germline CDR1 SNHLY, CDR2 FYNNEI.

V is TRBV2 and J is TRBJ2-2; no clear D gene. V was cut by 7 bases and J by 1 base, with 10 bases left in between. This CDR3 contains 14 residues. Looked up from germline, CDR1 is SNHLY and CDR2 is FYNNEI. CDR3 sequence: CASTRSRNTGELFF. The DNA for the CDR3 is TGTGCCAGCACTCGTTCGCGGAACACCGGGGAGCTGTTTTTT.

The rearrangement links TRBV10-1 to TRBJ2-4, with 8 nucleotides matching TRBD1. Germline V gives CDR1 WNHNN, CDR2 SYGVQD (reference sequence). This CDR3 spans 14 amino acids. Unmatched junction bases numbered 5, after V lost 8 bases and J lost 2 bases. In nucleotides, the CDR3 is TGCGCCAGCGAGGACAGGGCGTCCAAAAACATTCAGTACTTC. This codes for CASEDRASKNIQYF.

The count of this clone is one. One junction end disagrees with the germline gene, perhaps due to a read error. This rearrangement joins TRBV10-1 to TRBJ2-2; D not certain. Germline V gives CDR1 WNHNN, CDR2 SYGVQD (reference sequence). This CDR3 spans 9 amino acids. The CDR3 coding sequence is TGCGCCAGCAGTGAGTCGAGAGTTTTT. It codes for CASSESRVF.

This sequence joins TRBV11-3 and TRBJ2-2; D not certain. Germline V lookup: CDR1 SGHNT, CDR2 YENEEA. The CDR3 is made up of 14 amino acids. Trimming took off 5 bases at V and 4 bases at J, with 11 bases between the two ends. The CDR3 spells CASSPEVATGELFF. The DNA for the CDR3 is TGTGCCAGCAGCCCCGAAGTGGCCACCGGGGAGCTGTTTTTT. The full variable domain, completed using reference TRBV11-3 and TRBJ2-2, is EAGVVQSPRYKIIEKKQPVAFWCNPISGHNTLYWYLQNLGQGPELLIRYENEEAVDDSQLPKDRFSAERLKGVDSTLKIQPAELGDSAVYLCASSPEVATGELFFGEGSRLTVL.

This chain connects TRBV6-5 to TRBJ2-7, with D possibly TRBD2 on 5 matching bases. The germline CDR1 and CDR2 sequences are MNHEY and SVGAGI. Trimming pared 6 bases from V and 3 bases from J, leaving 15 bases between. This CDR3 has 14 amino acids. The CDR3 DNA follows: TGTGCCAGCAGCTACCGGAGGTCTGGCTACGAGCAGTACTTC. It translates to CASSYRRSGYEQYF.

The gene calls are TRBV29-1 and TRBJ1-5, with 7 positions matching TRBD1. This CDR3 spans 14 amino acids. V lost 6 bases and J lost 6; bases outside the gene matches: 11. Germline V gene lookup returns CDR1 SQVTM and CDR2 ANQGSEA. CDR3 protein: CSVLTGVPSQPQHF. CDR3 DNA sequence: TGCAGCGTCTTAACAGGGGTCCCTAGTCAGCCCCAGCATTTT.

The chain uses TRBV4-1 and TRBJ2-3; D may be TRBD2 (6 bases). Germline V gene data show CDR1 as MGHRA and CDR2 as YSYEKL. This CDR3 is 15 amino acids long. Trimming cost V 4 bases and J 5 bases, with 16 bases left between them. The CDR3 region is CASSPVRGPGDTQYF. The CDR3, as DNA: TGCGCCAGCAGCCCAGTGCGGGGTCCAGGAGATACGCAGTATTTT.

V gene TRBV3-1 (or the pseudogene TRBV3-2) combines with J gene TRBJ1-2, with D possibly being TRBD1 (6 bases). The CDR3 totals 13 residues. Trimming took 5 bases from V and 4 from J, leaving 11 bases between them. The germline V gene encodes CDR1 LGHDT and CDR2 YNNKEL (reference sequence). The CDR3, as DNA: TGTGCCAGCAGCTTGACAGGCACCTATGGCTACACCTTC. Translated, it gives CASSLTGTYGYTF.

The chain uses TRBV5-1 and TRBJ2-5, with D unresolved. The V gene lost 2 bases and the J gene lost 4 bases, with 18 bases spanning the gap. The CDR3 is 16 residues long. Germline V gene sequence: CDR1 SGHRS, CDR2 YFSETQ. The CDR3 region has the DNA TGCGCCAGCAGCTTTAGCTCCCTCACGGGTGGAGAGACCCAGTACTTC. This sequence encodes CASSFSSLTGGETQYF.

The J gene is TRBJ1-1, the V gene TRBV16; tentatively, D is TRBD1 (6 bases). CDR1 and CDR2 (germline): KGHSY, FQNENV. Trimming took 0 bases from V and 7 from J, leaving 12 bases between them. This CDR3 is built from 14 residues. The CDR3 is CASSQSGAPGEAFF. CDR3 sequence (DNA): TGTGCCAGCAGCCAATCGGGGGCGCCCGGTGAAGCTTTCTTT.

The chain carries TRBV3-1 (or the pseudogene TRBV3-2) and TRBJ2-7; 7 positions match TRBD2. Germline CDR1 and CDR2: LGHDT and YNNKEL (reference sequence). Germline trimming cut 4 bases from V and 3 bases from J; bases unmatched to any gene: 6. The CDR3 is 14 residues long. In DNA, the CDR3 is TGTGCCAGCAGCCGCCAGGGAGGGAACTACGAGCAGTACTTC. It codes for CASSRQGGNYEQYF.